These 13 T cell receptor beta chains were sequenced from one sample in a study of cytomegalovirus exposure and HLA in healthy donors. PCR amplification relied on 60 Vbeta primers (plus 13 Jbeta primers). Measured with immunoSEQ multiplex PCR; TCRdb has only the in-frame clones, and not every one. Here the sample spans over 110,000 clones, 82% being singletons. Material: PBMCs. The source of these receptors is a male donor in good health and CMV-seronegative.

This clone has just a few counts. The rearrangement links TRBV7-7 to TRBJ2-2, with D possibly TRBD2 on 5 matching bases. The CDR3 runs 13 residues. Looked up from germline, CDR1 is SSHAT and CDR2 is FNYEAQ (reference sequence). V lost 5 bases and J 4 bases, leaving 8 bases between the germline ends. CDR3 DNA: TGTGCCAGCAGCCGGGATCTCACCGGGGAGCTGTTTTTT. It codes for CASSRDLTGELFF.

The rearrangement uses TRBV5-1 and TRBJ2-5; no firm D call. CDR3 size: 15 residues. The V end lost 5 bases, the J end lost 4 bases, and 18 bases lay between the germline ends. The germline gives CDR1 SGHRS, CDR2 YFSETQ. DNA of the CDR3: TGCGCCAGCAGTCCCGACACCTATATGGGAGAGACCCAGTACTTC. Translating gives CASSPDTYMGETQYF.

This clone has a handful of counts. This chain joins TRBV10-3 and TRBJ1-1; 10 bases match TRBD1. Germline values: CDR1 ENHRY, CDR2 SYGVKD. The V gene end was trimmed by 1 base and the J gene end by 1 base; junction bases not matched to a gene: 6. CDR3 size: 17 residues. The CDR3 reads CAISEWGQGLENTEAFF. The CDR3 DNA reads TGTGCCATCAGTGAGTGGGGACAGGGGCTCGAGAACACTGAAGCTTTCTTT.

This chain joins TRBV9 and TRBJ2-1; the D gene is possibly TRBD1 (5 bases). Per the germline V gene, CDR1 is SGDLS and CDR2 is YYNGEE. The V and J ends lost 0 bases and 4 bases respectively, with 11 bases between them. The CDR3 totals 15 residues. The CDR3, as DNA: TGTGCCAGCAGCGTAGGGACACTGTCGTACAATGAGCAGTTCTTC. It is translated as CASSVGTLSYNEQFF. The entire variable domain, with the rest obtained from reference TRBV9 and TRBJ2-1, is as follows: DSGVTQTPKHLITATGQRVTLRCSPRSGDLSVYWYQQSLDQGLQFLIQYYNGEERAKGNILERFSAQQFPDLHSELNLSSLELGDSALYFCASSVGTLSYNEQFFGPGTRLTVL.

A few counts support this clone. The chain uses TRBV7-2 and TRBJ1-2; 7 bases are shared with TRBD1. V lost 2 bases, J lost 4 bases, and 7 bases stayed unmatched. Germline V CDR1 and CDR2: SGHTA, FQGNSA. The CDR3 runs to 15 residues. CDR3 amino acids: CASSLTQGGAYGYTF. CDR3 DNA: TGTGCCAGCAGCTTAACCCAAGGGGGCGCCTATGGCTACACCTTC. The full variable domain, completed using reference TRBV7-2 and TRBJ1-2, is GAGVSQSPSNKVTEKGKDVELRCDPISGHTALYWYRQSLGQGLEFLIYFQGNSAPDKSGLPSDRFSAERTGGSVSTLTIQRTQQEDSAVYLCASSLTQGGAYGYTFGSGTRLTVV.

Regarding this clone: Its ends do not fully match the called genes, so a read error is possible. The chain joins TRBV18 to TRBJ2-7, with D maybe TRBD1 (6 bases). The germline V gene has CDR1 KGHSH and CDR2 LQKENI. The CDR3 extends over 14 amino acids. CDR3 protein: CASSLRDTAYEQYF. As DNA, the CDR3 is TGTGCCAGCTCACTCCGGGACACCGCCTATGAGCAGTACTTC.

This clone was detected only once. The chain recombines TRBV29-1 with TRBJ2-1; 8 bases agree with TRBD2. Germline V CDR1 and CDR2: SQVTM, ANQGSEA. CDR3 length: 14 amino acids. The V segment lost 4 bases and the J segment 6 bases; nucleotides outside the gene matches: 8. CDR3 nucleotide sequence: TGCAGCGTTGCGGGGGGGTCTCTTGCCAATGAGCAGTTCTTC. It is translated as CSVAGGSLANEQFF.

The CDR3 here is CASSLVGDTIYF. CDR3 in DNA: TGTGCCAGCAGCTTAGTAGGGGACACCATATATTTT. The gene calls are TRBV7-9 and TRBJ1-3; maybe TRBD1 (5 bases). CDR3 length: 12 amino acids. Trimming left V 1 base short and J 8 bases short, with 6 bases between. The germline V gene has CDR1 SEHNR and CDR2 FQNEAQ (reference sequence).

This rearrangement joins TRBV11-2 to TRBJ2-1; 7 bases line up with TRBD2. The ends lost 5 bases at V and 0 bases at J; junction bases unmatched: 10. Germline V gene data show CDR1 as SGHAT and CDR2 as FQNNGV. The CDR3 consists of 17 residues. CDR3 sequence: CASSPEAGPSSYNEQFF. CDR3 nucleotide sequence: TGTGCCAGCAGCCCCGAAGCGGGACCCAGCTCCTACAATGAGCAGTTCTTC. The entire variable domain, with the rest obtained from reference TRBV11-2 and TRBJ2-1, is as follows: EAGVAQSPRYKIIEKRQSVAFWCNPISGHATLYWYQQILGQGPKLLIQFQNNGVVDDSQLPKDRFSAERLKGVDSTLKIQPAKLEDSAVYLCASSPEAGPSSYNEQFFGPGTRLTVL.

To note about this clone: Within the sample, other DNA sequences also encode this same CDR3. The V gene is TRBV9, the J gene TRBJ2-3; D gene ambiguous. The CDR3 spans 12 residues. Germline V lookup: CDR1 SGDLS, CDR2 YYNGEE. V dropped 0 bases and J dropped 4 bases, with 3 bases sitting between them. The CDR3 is CASSVAADTQYF. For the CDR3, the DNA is TGTGCCAGCAGCGTAGCTGCAGATACGCAGTATTTT.

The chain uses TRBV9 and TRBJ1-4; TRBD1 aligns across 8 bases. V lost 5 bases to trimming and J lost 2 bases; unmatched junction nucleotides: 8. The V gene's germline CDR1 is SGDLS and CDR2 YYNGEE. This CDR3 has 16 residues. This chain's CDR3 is CASSPTGGRTNEKLFF. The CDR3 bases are TGTGCCAGCAGTCCTACAGGGGGGCGGACTAATGAAAAACTGTTTTTT.

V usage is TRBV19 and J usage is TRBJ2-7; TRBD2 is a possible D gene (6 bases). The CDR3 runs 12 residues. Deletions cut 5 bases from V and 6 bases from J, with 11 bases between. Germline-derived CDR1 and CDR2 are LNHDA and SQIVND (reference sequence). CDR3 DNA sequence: TGTGCCAGTAGTGTCGGGGGAGGCGAGCAGTACTTC. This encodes CASSVGGGEQYF. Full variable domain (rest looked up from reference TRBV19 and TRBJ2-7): DGGITQSPKYLFRKEGQNVTLSCEQNLNHDAMYWYRQDPGQGLRLIYYSQIVNDFQKGDIAEGYSVSREKKESFPLTVTSAQKNPTAFYLCASSVGGGEQYFGPGTRLTVT.

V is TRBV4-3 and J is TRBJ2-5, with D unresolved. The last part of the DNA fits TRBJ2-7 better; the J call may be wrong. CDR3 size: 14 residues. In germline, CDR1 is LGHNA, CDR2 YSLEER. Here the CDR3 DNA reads TGCGCCAGCAGCCAAGGGGCCAGCTCCTACGAGCAGTACTTC. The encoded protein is CASSQGASSYEQYF.